The following is a T cell receptor (beta chain) sequence with its context. Measured with immunoSEQ multiplex PCR; TCRdb has only the in-frame clones, and not every one. The table shows 70,000 to 90,000 clones, with around 85% occurring only once. The sample belongs to a study of blood T cell repertoires in COVID-19. Turning to the study itself: Sites across the United States, Italy and Spain contributed samples from acute and convalescent COVID-19. PBMCs, B-cell-depleted T cells, or T cells were the source of the cDNA or gDNA that made up the material.

The ends lost 7 bases at V and 5 bases at J; junction bases unmatched: 14. Germline CDR1 is SGHAT and CDR2 is FQNNGV. This CDR3 comprises 15 residues. The clonotype originates from a man in his sixties or seventies with acute or convalescent COVID-19. The rearrangement joins TRBV11-2 to TRBJ2-7; TRBD2 matches at 7 bases. Source material: peripheral blood. The CDR3 reads CASNRGRGRRDEQYF. Written as DNA, the CDR3 is TGTGCCAGCAACCGGGGGAGGGGACGACGTGACGAGCAGTACTTC.